These 32 T cell receptor beta chains were sequenced from one sample in a study of T-cell memory formation after mild COVID-19. TCRdb reprocessed the 5' RACE reads with MiXCR, giving one entry per CDR3 protein. The sample yields 450,000 to 650,000 distinct CDR3 sequences, more than 15% seen once. The sample was PBMCs or a T cell subset sorted from them (not recorded which). These TCRs come from an adult woman who had mild COVID-19 (a few samples of this study predate the infection). Cell type and time point are not known.

This clonotype was counted at least ten times. A junction boundary mismatches the germline segment, possibly from a read error. The V gene is TRBV9, the J gene TRBJ2-1; TRBD2 matches at 8 bases. Germline V lookup: CDR1 SGDLS, CDR2 YYNGEE. The CDR3 spans 15 residues. CDR3 in DNA: TGCGCCAGCAGCGCGGGACTAGGCTCCTACAATGAGCAGTTCTTC. Protein: CASSAGLGSYNEQFF.

This clonotype was seen more than once but under ten times. DNA of the CDR3: TGTGCCAGCAGCCAACTGGGACAATTAAACTATGGCTACACCTTC. Encoded protein: CASSQLGQLNYGYTF. The chain combines TRBV3-1 with TRBJ1-2; D perhaps matches TRBD1 (6 bases). V shed 2 bases and J shed 2 bases, with 12 bases lying between them. Germline CDR1 and CDR2: LGHDT and YNNKEL (reference sequence). This CDR3 comprises 15 residues. Combining the CDR3 with reference TRBV3-1 and TRBJ1-2 gives the whole variable domain DTAVSQTPKYLVTQMGNDKSIKCEQNLGHDTMYWYKQDSKKFLKIMFSYNNKELIINETVPNRFSPKSPDKAHLNLHINSLELGDSAVYFCASSQLGQLNYGYTFGSGTRLTVV.

The V and J genes are TRBV27 and TRBJ2-3, with D perhaps TRBD2 (5 bases). V was cut by 1 base and J by 0 bases, with 11 bases left in between. Looked up from germline, CDR1 is MNHEY and CDR2 is SMNVEV (reference sequence). This CDR3 spans 16 amino acids. This CDR3 reads CASSLFSVSSTDTQYF. The CDR3 region has the DNA TGTGCCAGCAGTTTATTTAGCGTCTCTAGCACAGATACGCAGTATTTT.

This clonotype turned up a few times. This chain joins TRBV7-3 and TRBJ1-2; 8 bases line up with TRBD1. The germline V gene encodes CDR1 SGHTA and CDR2 FQGTGA. With V trimmed by 5 bases and J by 2 bases, 10 bases remained unmatched. The CDR3 is made up of 16 amino acids. The CDR3 bases are TGTGCCAGCAGCCCTCAGGGGACAGGAGGAAACTATGGCTACACCTTC. It encodes CASSPQGTGGNYGYTF.

The J gene is TRBJ1-5, the V gene TRBV4-2; the match to TRBD1 covers 8 bases. The CDR3 is 16 amino acids. V shed 2 bases, J shed 2 bases, and the junction held 5 bases outside the gene matches. CDR1 is LGHNA, CDR2 YNFKEQ, per germline. In nucleotides, the CDR3 is TGTGCCAGCAGCCAAAGGACAGGGTCGGGCAATCAGCCCCAGCATTTT. It codes for CASSQRTGSGNQPQHF.

The rearrangement links TRBV5-5 to TRBJ2-7, with TRBD1 matching 7 bases. CDR1 is SGHKS and CDR2 is YYEKEE in the germline V gene (reference sequence). Trimming cost V 3 bases and J 2 bases; bases outside gene matches: 5. The CDR3 totals 14 residues. The CDR3 nucleotides read TGTGCCAGCAGCTGGGCGCAGGGGGCCTACGAGCAGTACTTC. Protein sequence: CASSWAQGAYEQYF.

This clonotype was found a few times. For the CDR3, the DNA is TGCGCCAGCACCCTTGAAACAGGGCCTCCGGGGGAGACCCAGTACTTC. This sequence encodes CASTLETGPPGETQYF. The V call is TRBV5-1, the J call TRBJ2-5, with D possibly being TRBD1 (6 bases). Germline CDR1 SGHRS, CDR2 YFSETQ. The CDR3 length is 16 residues. V dropped 6 bases and J dropped 5 bases, with 23 bases sitting between them.

This rearrangement joins TRBV7-3 to TRBJ2-1; TRBD2 matches at 9 bases. Germline CDR1 SGHTA, CDR2 FQGTGA. V lost 5 bases to trimming and J lost 5 bases; unmatched junction nucleotides: 7. The CDR3 loop spans 15 amino acids. Here the CDR3 DNA reads TGTGCCAGCAGCCAACATAGCGGGGGCAACAATGAGCAGTTCTTC. It encodes CASSQHSGGNNEQFF. Based on the CDR3 plus reference TRBV7-3 and TRBJ2-1, the full variable domain is GAGVSQTPSNKVTEKGKYVELRCDPISGHTALYWYRQSLGQGPEFLIYFQGTGAADDSGLPNDRFFAVRPEGSVSTLKIQRTERGDSAVYLCASSQHSGGNNEQFFGPGTRLTVL.

This clonotype occurred once. The junction departs from the called germline gene at one end, perhaps through a read error. The rearrangement joins TRBV30 to TRBJ1-5; D perhaps matches TRBD1 (5 bases). The CDR3 sequence is 15 residues long. CDR1 and CDR2 (germline): GTSNPN, SVGIG (reference sequence). The CDR3 is CAWSVQEQTQAPKHF. The CDR3 DNA reads as TGTGCCTGGAGTGTACAGGAACAGACGCAGGCGCCCAAGCATTTT.

This clonotype was counted only a few times. The chain joins TRBV29-1 to TRBJ2-1; perhaps D is TRBD1 or TRBD2 (5 bases each). The germline V and J ends were trimmed by 3 bases and 6 bases, with 6 bases remaining between them. Germline assignment: CDR1 SQVTM and CDR2 ANQGSEA. CDR3 length: 11 residues. CDR3 in amino acids: CSVDGGNEQFF. In nucleotides, the CDR3 is TGCAGCGTTGATGGGGGCAATGAGCAGTTCTTC.

This rearrangement joins TRBV20-1 to TRBJ2-1, with 7 bases aligning to TRBD2. The CDR3 covers 15 residues. Trimming cost V 5 bases and J 3 bases; bases outside gene matches: 10. Germline V gene data show CDR1 as DFQATT and CDR2 as SNEGSKA (reference sequence). The CDR3 coding sequence is TGCAGTGCTCTAATGGGACTATCACTCTACAATGAGCAGTTCTTC. Residues: CSALMGLSLYNEQFF.

Ten or more counts support this clonotype. CDR3: CASSADNSYNEQFF. In nucleotides, the CDR3 is TGCGCCAGCAGCGCTGACAACTCCTACAATGAGCAGTTCTTC. This rearrangement joins TRBV5-1 to TRBJ2-1; D uncertain. CDR3 length: 14 amino acids. In germline, CDR1 is SGHRS, CDR2 YFSETQ. V lost 4 bases and J lost 0, with 8 bases in between. The full variable domain, rest sourced from reference TRBV5-1 and TRBJ2-1, is KAGVTQTPRYLIKTRGQQVTLSCSPISGHRSVSWYQQTPGQGLQFLFEYFSETQRNKGNFPGRFSGRQFSNSRSEMNVSTLELGDSALYLCASSADNSYNEQFFGPGTRLTVL.

This clonotype was seen a handful of times. The V gene is TRBV30, the J gene TRBJ2-3; D is unresolved. The V end lost 0 bases, the J end lost 6 bases, and 10 bases lay between the germline ends. CDR3 length: 13 amino acids. Germline V gives CDR1 GTSNPN, CDR2 SVGIG (reference sequence). The CDR3, as DNA: TGTGCCTGGAGTGTACGAGGAGCGGATACGCAGTATTTT. It translates to CAWSVRGADTQYF.

There are a few counts of this clonotype. The chain joins TRBV29-1 to TRBJ2-3; D gene uncertain. Germline CDR1 and CDR2: SQVTM and ANQGSEA. V dropped 8 bases and J dropped 4 bases, with 10 bases sitting between them. The CDR3 runs 11 residues. CDR3 in amino acids: CSLLSADTQYF. CDR3 in DNA: TGCAGCCTTCTATCCGCAGATACGCAGTATTTT.

This clonotype was seen a handful of times. The V call is TRBV28, the J call TRBJ1-5, with D possibly matching TRBD1 (6 bases). Germline CDR1 MDHEN, CDR2 SYDVKM. V was cut by 7 bases and J by 3 bases, with 13 bases left in between. The CDR3 contains 14 residues. CDR3 in DNA: TGTGCCAGCAAGAAGGGGGAGGTCAATCAGCCCCAGCATTTT. Its translation is CASKKGEVNQPQHF.

The chain is built from TRBV5-1 and TRBJ2-7, with a possible D match to TRBD1 (6 bases). The CDR3 loop spans 20 amino acids. Deletions cut 3 bases from V and 3 bases from J, with 31 bases between. Germline-derived CDR1 and CDR2 are SGHRS and YFSETQ. The CDR3 loop is CASSSIPQGKGTLTFYEQYF. DNA of the CDR3: TGCGCCAGCAGCTCCATTCCGCAGGGGAAGGGAACACTAACGTTCTACGAGCAGTACTTC.

On this clonotype itself: The junction shows a germline mismatch at one end, possibly a read error. As DNA, the CDR3 is TGTGCCAGCAGGCCATCCCTGGGAGCGAACACTGAAGATTTCTTT. Translated, it gives CASRPSLGANTEDFF. The chain recombines TRBV27 with TRBJ1-1; unclear D gene. Germline lookup yields CDR1 MNHEY and CDR2 SMNVEV (reference sequence). CDR3 length: 15 residues.

The rearrangement joins TRBV29-1 to TRBJ2-3; a weak D match, TRBD2 (5 bases). Trimming removed 1 base from V and 3 bases from J, with 8 bases in between. This CDR3 spans 13 amino acids. Germline assignment: CDR1 SQVTM and CDR2 ANQGSEA. Here the CDR3 DNA reads TGCAGCGTTGAAGTCGGCGGGACAGATACGCAGTATTTT. Translation gives CSVEVGGTDTQYF.

The rearrangement uses TRBV5-1 and TRBJ2-3; TRBD2 aligns across 13 bases. This CDR3 comprises 18 residues. V shed 3 bases, J shed 0 bases, and the junction held 7 bases outside the gene matches. Germline V lookup: CDR1 SGHRS, CDR2 YFSETQ. The CDR3 DNA follows: TGCGCCAGCAGCTCCCCACTAGCGGGAGGGTCTAGCACAGATACGCAGTATTTT. Encoded protein: CASSSPLAGGSSTDTQYF. Drawing the rest from reference TRBV5-1 and TRBJ2-3, the complete variable domain is KAGVTQTPRYLIKTRGQQVTLSCSPISGHRSVSWYQQTPGQGLQFLFEYFSETQRNKGNFPGRFSGRQFSNSRSEMNVSTLELGDSALYLCASSSPLAGGSSTDTQYFGPGTRLTVL.

V and J are TRBV19 and TRBJ2-1; D gene uncertain. This CDR3 has 13 amino acids. V was trimmed by 0 bases and J by 1 base, leaving 1 base between them. Looked up from germline, CDR1 is LNHDA and CDR2 is SQIVND (reference sequence). The CDR3 DNA follows: TGTGCCAGTAGTATAGAGTCCTACAATGAGCAGTTCTTC. It specifies CASSIESYNEQFF.

The chain has TRBV12-3 or TRBV12-4 and TRBJ1-5; D may be TRBD1 (6 bases). This CDR3 spans 15 amino acids. Trimming left V 2 bases short and J 7 bases short, with 15 bases between. CDR3 loop: CASSLRGLLNQPQHF. CDR3 nucleotides: TGTGCCAGCAGTTTACGGGGGCTCCTTAACCAGCCCCAGCATTTT.

This clonotype was found a few times. This chain connects TRBV21-1 to TRBJ2-3; the table's TRBD1 call for D was not verified on the DNA. TRBV21-1 is flagged as a pseudogene. The CDR3 length is 16 residues. CDR3 sequence (DNA): TGTGCCAGCAGCAAAGAAGGGGCAGGCCTAGGAGATACGCAGTATTTT. This sequence encodes CASSKEGAGLGDTQYF.

This clonotype was counted between two and nine times. V usage is TRBV29-1 and J usage is TRBJ2-7; D perhaps matches TRBD1 (7 bases). This CDR3 comprises 14 residues. Trimming pared 8 bases from V and 3 bases from J, leaving 20 bases between. Germline values: CDR1 SQVTM, CDR2 ANQGSEA. CDR3 sequence (DNA): TGCAGCCCACCGATGACAGGGACTGGCTACGAGCAGTACTTC. Its protein is CSPPMTGTGYEQYF.

This clonotype was detected a few times. CDR3 coding DNA: TGTGCCACCGGTAGTTTCTCCTCTGGGGCCAACGTCCTGACTTTC. Amino acid sequence: CATGSFSSGANVLTF. This chain uses TRBV2 with TRBJ2-6, with unresolved D. There are 15 residues in the CDR3. V shed 10 bases and J shed 0 bases, with 13 bases lying between them. Germline CDR1 reads SNHLY; CDR2 reads FYNNEI.

The chain combines TRBV6-2 or TRBV6-3 with TRBJ2-7, with 8 bases that match TRBD2. Germline CDR1 and CDR2: MNHEY and SVGEGT. V shed 4 bases and J 3 bases; nucleotides not matched to a gene: 23. The CDR3 consists of 20 residues. The CDR3 here is CASSFPSRSNIAGSFYEQYF. The CDR3 bases are TGTGCCAGCAGTTTTCCTTCGAGGAGTAATATAGCGGGATCGTTCTACGAGCAGTACTTC.

This chain connects TRBV29-1 to TRBJ2-7; 11 positions match TRBD1. Germline values: CDR1 SQVTM, CDR2 ANQGSEA. Germline trimming cut 4 bases from V and 3 bases from J; bases unmatched to any gene: 5. There are 14 residues in the CDR3. The CDR3: CSVVQGTGGYEQYF. CDR3 bases: TGCAGCGTTGTGCAGGGGACAGGGGGCTACGAGCAGTACTTC.

The V gene is TRBV12-3 or TRBV12-4, the J gene TRBJ2-5, with 7 bases matching TRBD2. Trimming removed 5 bases from V and 3 bases from J; junction bases left unmatched: 3. The CDR3 sequence is 13 residues long. The CDR3 sequence: CASSPREEETQYF. The DNA for the CDR3 is TGTGCCAGCAGTCCCCGGGAGGAAGAGACCCAGTACTTC.

The chain couples TRBV3-1 to TRBJ2-1; D is uncertain. Germline CDR1 reads LGHDT; CDR2 reads YNNKEL (reference sequence). V lost 1 base, J lost 7 bases, and 8 bases lay in between. The CDR3 runs 13 residues. CDR3 nucleotides: TGTGCCAGCAGCCAAGGTCTGAGGAATGAGCAGTTCTTC. It specifies CASSQGLRNEQFF.

The chain combines TRBV7-2 with TRBJ1-2; possible D gene TRBD1, 6 bases. Trimming left V 3 bases short and J 8 bases short, with 10 bases between. The CDR3 contains 12 residues. CDR1 SGHTA and CDR2 FQGNSA come from the germline V gene. CDR3 sequence: CASSLYRVGYTF. The CDR3 nucleotides are TGTGCCAGCAGCTTGTACAGGGTCGGCTACACCTTC.

The J gene is TRBJ1-1, the V gene TRBV20-1; a possible D gene is TRBD1 (6 bases). The length of the CDR3 is 14 residues. In germline, CDR1 is DFQATT, CDR2 SNEGSKA (reference sequence). Trimming cost V 3 bases and J 0 bases, with 11 bases left between them. The CDR3 reads CSASPGGLNTEAFF. The CDR3 DNA follows: TGCAGTGCTAGCCCCGGGGGCTTGAACACTGAAGCTTTCTTT.

This clonotype was found a few times. The rearrangement joins TRBV15 to TRBJ2-1; 7 positions match TRBD2. Germline V gene sequence: CDR1 LNHNV, CDR2 YYDKDF (reference sequence). This CDR3 is built from 15 residues. The J segment lost 6 bases and the V segment lost 3 bases, leaving 8 bases of the junction unmatched. The CDR3 DNA is TGTGCCACCAGCAGTTGGGTAGCGGGTGTCAATGAGCAGTTCTTC. Amino acid sequence: CATSSWVAGVNEQFF.

The V gene is TRBV5-5, the J gene TRBJ2-3; unclear D gene. The germline V and J ends were trimmed by 0 bases and 6 bases, with 8 bases remaining between them. The CDR3 is made up of 13 amino acids. Germline V gene data show CDR1 as SGHKS and CDR2 as YYEKEE (reference sequence). The CDR3 bases are TGTGCCAGCAGCTTGGATATAGGGGATACGCAGTATTTT. It yields the protein CASSLDIGDTQYF.